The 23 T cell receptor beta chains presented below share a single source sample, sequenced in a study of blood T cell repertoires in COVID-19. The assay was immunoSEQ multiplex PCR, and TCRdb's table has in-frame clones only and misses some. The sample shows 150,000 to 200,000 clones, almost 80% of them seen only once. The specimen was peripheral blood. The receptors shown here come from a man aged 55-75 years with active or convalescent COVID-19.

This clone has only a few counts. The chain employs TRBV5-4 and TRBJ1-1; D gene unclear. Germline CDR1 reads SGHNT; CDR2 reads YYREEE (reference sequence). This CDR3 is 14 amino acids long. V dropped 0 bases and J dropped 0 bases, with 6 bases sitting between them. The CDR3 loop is CASSLGQVNTEAFF. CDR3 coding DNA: TGTGCCAGCAGCTTGGGCCAGGTGAACACTGAAGCTTTCTTT.

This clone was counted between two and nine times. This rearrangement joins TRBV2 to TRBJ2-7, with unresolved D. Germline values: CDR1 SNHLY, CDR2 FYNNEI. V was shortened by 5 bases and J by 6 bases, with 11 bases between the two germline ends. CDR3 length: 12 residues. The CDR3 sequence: CASSPQVSEQYF. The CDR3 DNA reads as TGTGCCAGCAGTCCACAAGTCAGCGAGCAGTACTTC.

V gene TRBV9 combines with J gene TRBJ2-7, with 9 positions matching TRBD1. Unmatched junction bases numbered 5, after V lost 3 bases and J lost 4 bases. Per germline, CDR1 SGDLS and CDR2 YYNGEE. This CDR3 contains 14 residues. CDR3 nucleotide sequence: TGTGCCAGCAGCGCTGGGACAGGGCTATACGAGCAGTACTTC. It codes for CASSAGTGLYEQYF.

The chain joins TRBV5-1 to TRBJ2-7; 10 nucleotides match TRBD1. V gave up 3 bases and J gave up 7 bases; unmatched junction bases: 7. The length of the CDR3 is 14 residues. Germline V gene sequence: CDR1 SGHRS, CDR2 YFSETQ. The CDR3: CASSSTGGQYEQYF. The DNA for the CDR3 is TGCGCCAGCAGCTCGACAGGGGGCCAGTATGAGCAGTACTTC.

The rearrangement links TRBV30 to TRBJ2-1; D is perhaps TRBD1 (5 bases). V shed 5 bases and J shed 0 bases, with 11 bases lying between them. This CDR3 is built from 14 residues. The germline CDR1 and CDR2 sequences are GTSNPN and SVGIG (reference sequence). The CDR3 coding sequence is TGTGCCTGGTCCGAAGGGGTCTCCTACAATGAGCAGTTCTTC. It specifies CAWSEGVSYNEQFF.

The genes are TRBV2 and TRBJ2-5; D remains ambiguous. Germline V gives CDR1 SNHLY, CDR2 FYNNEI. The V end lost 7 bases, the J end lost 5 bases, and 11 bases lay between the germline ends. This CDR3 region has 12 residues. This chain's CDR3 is CASIRFGETQYF. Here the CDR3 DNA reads TGTGCCAGCATCAGGTTTGGGGAGACCCAGTACTTC.

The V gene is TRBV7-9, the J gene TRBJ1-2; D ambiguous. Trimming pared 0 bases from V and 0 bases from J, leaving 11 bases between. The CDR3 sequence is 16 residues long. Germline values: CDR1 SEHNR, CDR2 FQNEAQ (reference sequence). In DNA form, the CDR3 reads TGTGCCAGCAGCTTAGCAGACGGAGAAGCTAACTATGGCTACACCTTC. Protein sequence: CASSLADGEANYGYTF.

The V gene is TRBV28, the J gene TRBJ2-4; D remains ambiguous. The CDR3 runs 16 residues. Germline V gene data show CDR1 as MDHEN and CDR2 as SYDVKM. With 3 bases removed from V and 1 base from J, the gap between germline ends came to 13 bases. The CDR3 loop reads CASSFSGYGAKNIQYF. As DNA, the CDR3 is TGTGCCAGCAGTTTTTCAGGATATGGGGCCAAAAACATTCAGTACTTC. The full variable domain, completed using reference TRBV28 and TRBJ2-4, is DVKVTQSSRYLVKRTGEKVFLECVQDMDHENMFWYRQDPGLGLRLIYFSYDVKMKEKGDIPEGYSVSREKKERFSLILESASTNQTSMYLCASSFSGYGAKNIQYFGAGTRLSVL.

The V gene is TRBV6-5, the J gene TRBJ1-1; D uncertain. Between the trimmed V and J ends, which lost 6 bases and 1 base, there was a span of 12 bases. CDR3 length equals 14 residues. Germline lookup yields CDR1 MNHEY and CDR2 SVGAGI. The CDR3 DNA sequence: TGTGCCAGCAGGCGTCCCAACGGGAACACTGAAGCTTTCTTT. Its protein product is CASRRPNGNTEAFF.

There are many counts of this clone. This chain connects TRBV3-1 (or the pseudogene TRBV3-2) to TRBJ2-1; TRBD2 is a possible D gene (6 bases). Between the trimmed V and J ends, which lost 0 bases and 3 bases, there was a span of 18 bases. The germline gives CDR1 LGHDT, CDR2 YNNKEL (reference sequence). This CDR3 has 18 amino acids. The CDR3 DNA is TGTGCCAGCAGCCAAGATCTTGCCGTAACGGGAGTCTACAATGAGCAGTTCTTC. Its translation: CASSQDLAVTGVYNEQFF.

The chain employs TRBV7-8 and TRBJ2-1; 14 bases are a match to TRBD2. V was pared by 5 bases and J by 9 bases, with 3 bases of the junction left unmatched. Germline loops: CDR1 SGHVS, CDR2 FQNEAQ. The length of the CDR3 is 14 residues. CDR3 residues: CASSTGLAGGEQFF. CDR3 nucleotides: TGTGCCAGCAGCACCGGACTAGCGGGAGGTGAGCAGTTCTTC.

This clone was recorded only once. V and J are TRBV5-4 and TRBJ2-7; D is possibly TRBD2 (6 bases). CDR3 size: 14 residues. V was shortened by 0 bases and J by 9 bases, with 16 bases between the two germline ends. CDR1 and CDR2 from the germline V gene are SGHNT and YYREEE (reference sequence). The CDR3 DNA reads TGTGCCAGCAGCTTGGGGACTAAGCCCTTGGGGCAGTACTTC. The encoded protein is CASSLGTKPLGQYF.

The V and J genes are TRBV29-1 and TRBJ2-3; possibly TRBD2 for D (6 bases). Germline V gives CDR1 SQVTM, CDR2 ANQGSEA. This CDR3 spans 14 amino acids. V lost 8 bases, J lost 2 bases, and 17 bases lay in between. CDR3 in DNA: TGCAGCCTTGCCCTAGGAGGGCTCACAGATACGCAGTATTTT. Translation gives CSLALGGLTDTQYF.

CDR3: CASSQLPQGQDGYTF. DNA of the CDR3: TGTGCCAGCAGTCAACTACCTCAGGGACAGGATGGCTACACCTTC. V usage is TRBV6-5 and J usage is TRBJ1-2, with 8 bases aligning to TRBD1. The CDR3 is made up of 15 amino acids. Germline V gene sequence: CDR1 MNHEY, CDR2 SVGAGI. Trimming took 5 bases from V and 6 from J; bases not matched to a gene: 11.

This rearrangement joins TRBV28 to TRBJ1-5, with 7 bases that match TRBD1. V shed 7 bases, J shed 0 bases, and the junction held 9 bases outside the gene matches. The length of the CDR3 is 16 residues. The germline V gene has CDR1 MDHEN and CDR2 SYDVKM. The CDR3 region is CASIPGQLYSNQPQHF. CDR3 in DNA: TGTGCCAGCATCCCGGGACAGTTATATAGCAATCAGCCCCAGCATTTT.

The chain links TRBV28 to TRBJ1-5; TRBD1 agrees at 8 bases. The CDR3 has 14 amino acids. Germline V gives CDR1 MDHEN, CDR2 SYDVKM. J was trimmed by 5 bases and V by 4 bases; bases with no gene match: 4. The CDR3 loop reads CASSWGTGHQPQHF. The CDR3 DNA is TGTGCCAGCAGTTGGGGGACAGGACATCAGCCCCAGCATTTT.

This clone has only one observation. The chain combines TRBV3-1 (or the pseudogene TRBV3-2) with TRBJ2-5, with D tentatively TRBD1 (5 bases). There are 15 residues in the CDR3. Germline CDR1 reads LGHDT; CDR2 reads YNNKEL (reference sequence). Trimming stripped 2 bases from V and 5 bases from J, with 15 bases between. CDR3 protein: CASSQSTVRAETQYF. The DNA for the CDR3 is TGTGCCAGCAGCCAATCAACGGTCAGGGCCGAGACCCAGTACTTC.

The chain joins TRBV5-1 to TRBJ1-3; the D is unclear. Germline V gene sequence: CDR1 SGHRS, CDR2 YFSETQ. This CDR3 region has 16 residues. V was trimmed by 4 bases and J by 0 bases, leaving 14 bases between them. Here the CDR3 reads CASSGNPGLSGNTIYF. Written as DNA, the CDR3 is TGCGCCAGCAGCGGAAACCCTGGGCTCTCTGGAAACACCATATATTTT.

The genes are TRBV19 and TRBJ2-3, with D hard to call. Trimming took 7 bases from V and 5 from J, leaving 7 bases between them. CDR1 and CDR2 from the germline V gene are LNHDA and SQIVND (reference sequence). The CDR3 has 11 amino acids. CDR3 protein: CASTPGDTQYF. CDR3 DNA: TGTGCCAGTACCCCCGGAGATACGCAGTATTTT.

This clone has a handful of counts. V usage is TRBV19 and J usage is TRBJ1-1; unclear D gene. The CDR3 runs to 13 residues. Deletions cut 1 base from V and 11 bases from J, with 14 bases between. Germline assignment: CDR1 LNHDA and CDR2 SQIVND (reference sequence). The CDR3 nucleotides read TGTGCCAGTAGTATAGGACCTGAGGTGTATGCTTTCTTT. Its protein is CASSIGPEVYAFF.

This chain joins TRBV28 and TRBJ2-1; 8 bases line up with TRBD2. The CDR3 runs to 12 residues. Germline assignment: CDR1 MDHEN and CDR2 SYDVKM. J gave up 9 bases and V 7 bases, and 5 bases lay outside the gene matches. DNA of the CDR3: TGTGCCAGCAATTCGGGGGGGGTTGAGCAGTTCTTC. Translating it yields CASNSGGVEQFF.

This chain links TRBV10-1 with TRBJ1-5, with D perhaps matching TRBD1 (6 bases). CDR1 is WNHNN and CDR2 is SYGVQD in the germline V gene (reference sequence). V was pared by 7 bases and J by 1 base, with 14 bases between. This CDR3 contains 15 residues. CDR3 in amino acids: CASNQGRGSNQPQHF. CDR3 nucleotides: TGCGCCAGCAACCAGGGGAGAGGGAGCAATCAGCCCCAGCATTTT.

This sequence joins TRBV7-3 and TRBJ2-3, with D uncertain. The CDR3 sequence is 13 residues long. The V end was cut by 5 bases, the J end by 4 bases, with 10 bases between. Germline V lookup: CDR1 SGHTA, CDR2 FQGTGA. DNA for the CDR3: TGTGCCAGCAGCACCCGGAGAGCAGATACGCAGTATTTT. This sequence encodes CASSTRRADTQYF.